The 18 T cell receptor beta chains given below trace back to one sample, sequenced in a study of PD-L1 blockade in urothelial cancer. Profiled with immunoSEQ multiplex PCR; TCRdb holds only in-frame clones, not every one. The repertoire holds more than 60,000 clones, about 88% seen once, with approximately 10% in the top ten. Sample time point: peripheral blood 6 weeks after treatment start. Sequenced material: PBMCs, taken around atezolizumab (anti-PD-L1) treatment. Every receptor here comes from a man aged 55-75 years with urothelial cancer.

CDR3 DNA: TGTGCCAGCAGCTTATTTGCGGGAGTGGGTGAGACCCAGTACTTC. Translation: CASSLFAGVGETQYF. The chain is built from TRBV7-2 and TRBJ2-5; TRBD2 matches 7 bases. The CDR3 totals 15 residues. The germline V gene has CDR1 SGHTA and CDR2 FQGNSA. V gave up 2 bases and J gave up 5 bases; unmatched junction bases: 8.

This clone has a handful of counts. The chain combines TRBV4-1 with TRBJ1-2; D is uncertain. This CDR3 has 13 residues. Between the trimmed V and J ends, which lost 5 bases and 2 bases, there was a span of 9 bases. Germline CDR1 is MGHRA and CDR2 is YSYEKL. The CDR3 sequence is CASSWAENYGYTF. For the CDR3, the DNA is TGCGCCAGCAGCTGGGCAGAGAACTATGGCTACACCTTC.

This chain uses TRBV11-2 with TRBJ2-7; 8 nucleotides align to TRBD1. This CDR3 comprises 17 residues. Germline V gene sequence: CDR1 SGHAT, CDR2 FQNNGV. J lost 5 bases, V lost 8 bases, and 20 bases had no gene match. This chain's CDR3 is CASHLWGDRQIRDEQYF. The DNA of the CDR3 is TGTGCCAGCCACCTCTGGGGGGACAGGCAGATCAGGGACGAGCAGTACTTC.

V and J are TRBV7-2 and TRBJ1-2; 9 nucleotides match TRBD1. The ends lost 1 base at V and 4 bases at J; junction bases unmatched: 13. This CDR3 spans 18 amino acids. In germline, CDR1 is SGHTA, CDR2 FQGNSA. CDR3 loop: CASSLVSLGQGFFYGYTF. CDR3 DNA: TGTGCCAGCAGCTTAGTTTCGCTGGGACAGGGTTTTTTCTATGGCTACACCTTC.

The V and J genes are TRBV19 and TRBJ1-6; 7 bases agree with TRBD1. J lost 5 bases, V lost 6 bases, and 4 bases had no gene match. Germline CDR1 LNHDA, CDR2 SQIVND (reference sequence). The CDR3 length is 14 residues. CDR3 sequence reads: CASRRDSHNSPLHF. In nucleotides, the CDR3 is TGTGCCAGTAGGAGGGACAGCCATAATTCACCCCTCCACTTT.

This chain connects TRBV5-6 to TRBJ2-5, with D tentatively TRBD2 (6 bases). The CDR3 covers 16 residues. V was cut by 0 bases and J by 4 bases, with 16 bases left in between. Germline CDR1 reads SGHDT; CDR2 reads YYEEEE. The CDR3 region is CASSLAEAGLRETQYF. In DNA, the CDR3 is TGTGCCAGCAGCTTGGCGGAGGCGGGGTTGCGAGAGACCCAGTACTTC.

The chain is built from TRBV10-2 and TRBJ1-4; D is possibly TRBD1 (5 bases). There are 15 residues in the CDR3. Per the germline V gene, CDR1 is WSHSY and CDR2 is SAAADI. V lost 5 bases to trimming and J lost 4 bases, with 14 bases between them. DNA of the CDR3: TGCGCCAGCAGTTCCATCCCCGGGGGTAATGAAAAACTGTTTTTT. Amino acids: CASSSIPGGNEKLFF.

V is TRBV11-2 and J is TRBJ2-5, with 7 positions matching TRBD2. Germline assignment: CDR1 SGHAT and CDR2 FQNNGV. The CDR3 is made up of 16 amino acids. V gave up 3 bases and J gave up 1 base; unmatched junction bases: 8. As DNA, the CDR3 is TGTGCCAGCAGCTTCTGGGAGGGCGGATCCCAAGAGACCCAGTACTTC. It specifies CASSFWEGGSQETQYF.

The V and J genes are TRBV19 and TRBJ2-5; 8 nucleotides align to TRBD1. CDR3 length: 16 residues. The J segment lost 2 bases and the V segment lost 1 base, leaving 6 bases of the junction unmatched. Germline CDR1 and CDR2: LNHDA and SQIVND (reference sequence). CDR3 DNA sequence: TGTGCCAGTAGTATAGGAGGACAGGGTTTTCAAGAGACCCAGTACTTC. Its protein is CASSIGGQGFQETQYF.

This clone occurred a few times. The V gene is TRBV7-3, the J gene TRBJ2-3; tentatively, D is TRBD2 (5 bases). This CDR3 has 16 residues. The V gene lost 5 bases and the J gene lost 0 bases, with 15 bases spanning the gap. The germline V gene encodes CDR1 SGHTA and CDR2 FQGTGA. CDR3 sequence reads: CASSPTTTLSTDTQYF. As DNA, the CDR3 is TGTGCCAGCAGCCCCACGACTACTCTAAGCACAGATACGCAGTATTTT.

The V gene is TRBV2, the J gene TRBJ1-4; D is unresolved. Germline V lookup: CDR1 SNHLY, CDR2 FYNNEI. This CDR3 contains 16 residues. The V gene lost 7 bases and the J gene lost 1 base, with 16 bases spanning the gap. The CDR3 coding sequence is TGTGCCAGCACCTTGTCGGGATCTATAACTAATGAAAAACTGTTTTTT. It translates to CASTLSGSITNEKLFF.

This chain links TRBV18 with TRBJ2-1, with a possible D match to TRBD2 (6 bases). The CDR3 length is 18 residues. Germline lookup yields CDR1 KGHSH and CDR2 LQKENI. The V end lost 6 bases, the J end lost 7 bases, and 28 bases lay between the germline ends. CDR3 DNA: TGTGCCAGCTCCTCGGGGTCGGCGGGAAGGGTGAACGTTAATGAGCAGTTCTTC. Translated, it gives CASSSGSAGRVNVNEQFF.

V usage is TRBV10-3 and J usage is TRBJ2-6, with 8 positions matching TRBD1. This CDR3 has 18 amino acids. Trimming removed 6 bases from V and 0 bases from J; junction bases left unmatched: 10. CDR1 is ENHRY and CDR2 is SYGVKD in the germline V gene. CDR3 in DNA: TGTGCCATCAGCCTGACAGGGGAACAAACCTCTGGGGCCAACGTCCTGACTTTC. As protein: CAISLTGEQTSGANVLTF.

CDR3 sequence: CASSLASPLSTDTQYF. In nucleotides, the CDR3 is TGTGCCAGCAGCTTGGCCTCCCCCCTTAGCACAGATACGCAGTATTTT. This rearrangement joins TRBV5-6 to TRBJ2-3; unclear D gene. The CDR3 loop spans 16 amino acids. V dropped 0 bases and J dropped 0 bases, with 11 bases sitting between them. Germline V gene data show CDR1 as SGHDT and CDR2 as YYEEEE.

This clone appeared once. The chain employs TRBV9 and TRBJ2-2; possibly TRBD1 for D (5 bases). V was clipped by 0 bases and J by 0 bases, with 9 bases between them. Looked up from germline, CDR1 is SGDLS and CDR2 is YYNGEE. This CDR3 region has 16 residues. DNA of the CDR3: TGTGCCAGCAGCGTAGGTGGGGCCGCGAACACCGGGGAGCTGTTTTTT. As protein: CASSVGGAANTGELFF.

The chain carries TRBV18 and TRBJ2-7; a weak D match, TRBD2 (6 bases). Germline CDR1 and CDR2: KGHSH and LQKENI. CDR3 size: 15 residues. With 3 bases removed from V and 0 bases from J, the gap between germline ends came to 12 bases. CDR3 in amino acids: CASSPSQGGSYEQYF. For the CDR3, the DNA is TGTGCCAGCTCACCCAGCCAGGGAGGCTCCTACGAGCAGTACTTC.

This chain links TRBV11-3 with TRBJ2-5; 12 bases match TRBD2. Germline CDR1 reads SGHNT; CDR2 reads YENEEA. The CDR3 has 16 amino acids. V lost 5 bases and J lost 3; bases outside the gene matches: 7. CDR3 in amino acids: CASSPRLAGAEETQYF. DNA for the CDR3: TGTGCCAGCAGCCCCCGACTAGCGGGGGCCGAAGAGACCCAGTACTTC. The full variable domain, in which reference TRBV11-3 and TRBJ2-5 provide the parts outside the CDR3, is EAGVVQSPRYKIIEKKQPVAFWCNPISGHNTLYWYLQNLGQGPELLIRYENEEAVDDSQLPKDRFSAERLKGVDSTLKIQPAELGDSAVYLCASSPRLAGAEETQYFGPGTRLLVL.

This chain joins TRBV5-6 and TRBJ2-7; tentatively, D is TRBD2 (6 bases). Germline-derived CDR1 and CDR2 are SGHDT and YYEEEE. V was cut by 4 bases and J by 4 bases, with 21 bases left in between. The CDR3 has 16 amino acids. The CDR3 DNA is TGTGCCAGCAGCCTGGGGGGAACTAGATGGGTATACGAGCAGTACTTC. Amino acids: CASSLGGTRWVYEQYF.